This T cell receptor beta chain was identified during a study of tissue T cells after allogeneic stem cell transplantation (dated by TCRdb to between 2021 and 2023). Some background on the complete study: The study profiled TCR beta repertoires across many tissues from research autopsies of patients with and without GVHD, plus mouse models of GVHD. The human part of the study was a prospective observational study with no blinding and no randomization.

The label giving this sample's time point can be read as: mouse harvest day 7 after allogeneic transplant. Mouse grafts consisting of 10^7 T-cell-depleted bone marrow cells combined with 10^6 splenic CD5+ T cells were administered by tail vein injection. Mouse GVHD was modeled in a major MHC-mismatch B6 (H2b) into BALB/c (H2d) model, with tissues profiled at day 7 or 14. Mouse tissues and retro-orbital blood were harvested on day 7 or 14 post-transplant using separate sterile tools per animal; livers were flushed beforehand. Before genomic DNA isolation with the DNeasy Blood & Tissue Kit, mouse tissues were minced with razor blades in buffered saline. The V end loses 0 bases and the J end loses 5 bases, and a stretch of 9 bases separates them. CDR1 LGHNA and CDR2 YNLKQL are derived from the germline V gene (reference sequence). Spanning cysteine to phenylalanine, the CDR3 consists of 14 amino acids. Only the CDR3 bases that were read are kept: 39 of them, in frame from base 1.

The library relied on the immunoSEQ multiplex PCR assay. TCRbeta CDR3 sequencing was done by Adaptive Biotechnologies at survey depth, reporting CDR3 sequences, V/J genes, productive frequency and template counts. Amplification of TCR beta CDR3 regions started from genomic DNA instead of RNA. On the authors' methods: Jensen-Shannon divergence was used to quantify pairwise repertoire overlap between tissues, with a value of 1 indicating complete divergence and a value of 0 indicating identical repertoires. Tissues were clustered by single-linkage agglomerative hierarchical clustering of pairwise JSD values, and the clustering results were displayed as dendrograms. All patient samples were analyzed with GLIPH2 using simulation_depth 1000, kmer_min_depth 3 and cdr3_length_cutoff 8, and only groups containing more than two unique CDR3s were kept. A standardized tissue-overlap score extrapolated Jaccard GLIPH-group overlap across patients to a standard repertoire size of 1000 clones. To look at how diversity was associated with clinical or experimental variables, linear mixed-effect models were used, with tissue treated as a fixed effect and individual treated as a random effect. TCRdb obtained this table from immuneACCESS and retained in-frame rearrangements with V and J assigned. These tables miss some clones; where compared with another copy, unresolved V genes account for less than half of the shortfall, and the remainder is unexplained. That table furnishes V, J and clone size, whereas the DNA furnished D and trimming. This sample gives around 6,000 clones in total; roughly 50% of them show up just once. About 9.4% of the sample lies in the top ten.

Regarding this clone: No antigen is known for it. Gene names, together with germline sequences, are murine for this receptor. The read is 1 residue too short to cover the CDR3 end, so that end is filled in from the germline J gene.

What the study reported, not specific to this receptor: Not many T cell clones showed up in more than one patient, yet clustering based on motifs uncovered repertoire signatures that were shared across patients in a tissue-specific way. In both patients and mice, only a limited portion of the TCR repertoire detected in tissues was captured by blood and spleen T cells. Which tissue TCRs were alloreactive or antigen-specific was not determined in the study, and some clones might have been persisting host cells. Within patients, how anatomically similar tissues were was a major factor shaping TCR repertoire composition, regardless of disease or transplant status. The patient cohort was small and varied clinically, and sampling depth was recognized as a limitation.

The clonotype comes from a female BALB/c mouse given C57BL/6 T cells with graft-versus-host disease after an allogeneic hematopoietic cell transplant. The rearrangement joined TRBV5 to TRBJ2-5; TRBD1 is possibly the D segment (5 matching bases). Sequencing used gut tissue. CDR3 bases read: TGTGCCAGCAGCCAAGACAGGGTGGGAGACACCCAGTAC. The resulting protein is CASSQDRVGDTQY. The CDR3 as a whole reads CASSQDRVGDTQYF.